These 24 T cell receptor beta chains were sequenced from one sample in a study of control samples from healthy donors and cancer patients. Using immunoSEQ multiplex PCR, the repertoire was profiled, and TCRdb retains in-frame clones only, with some absent. In the table there are 35,000 to 50,000 clones, around 87% of which are singletons. The sample taken for sequencing was PBMCs. The receptors here all came from a woman aged 55 to 70 with lung cancer.

The chain couples TRBV14 to TRBJ2-4; 8 bases match TRBD1. Germline V CDR1 and CDR2: SGHDN, FVKESK. The V gene end was trimmed by 2 bases and the J gene end by 0 bases; junction bases not matched to a gene: 3. CDR3 length: 16 residues. This chain's CDR3 is CASSQSRGLAKNIQYF. CDR3 coding DNA: TGTGCCAGCAGCCAAAGCAGGGGGCTAGCCAAAAACATTCAGTACTTC.

DNA for the CDR3: TGTGCCACCTCCGGGGGGGGGACATTACATGAAAAACTGTTTTTT. The encoded protein is CATSGGGTLHEKLFF. The chain carries TRBV19 and TRBJ1-4; tentatively, D is TRBD1 (6 bases). This CDR3 comprises 15 residues. The germline V and J ends were trimmed by 10 bases and 6 bases, with 21 bases remaining between them. The germline V gene has CDR1 LNHDA and CDR2 SQIVND (reference sequence).

CDR3 amino acids: CASLGVSNEQFF. The CDR3 coding sequence is TGTGCCAGCCTGGGGGTCTCCAATGAGCAGTTCTTC. The gene calls are TRBV28 and TRBJ2-1; tentatively, D is TRBD1 or TRBD2 (5 bases each). Trimming took 8 bases from V and 6 from J, leaving 11 bases between them. Germline CDR1 reads MDHEN; CDR2 reads SYDVKM. The CDR3 contains 12 residues.

J is TRBJ2-1 and V is TRBV6-6, with TRBD2 identical over 7 bases. Germline V lookup: CDR1 MNHNY, CDR2 SVGAGI (reference sequence). The CDR3 loop spans 13 amino acids. V was clipped by 2 bases and J by 8 bases; unmatched bases: 3. CDR3 bases: TGTGCCAGCAGTTACAGGCGGGAGTATGAGCAGTTCTTC. Translation gives CASSYRREYEQFF.

V gene TRBV15 combines with J gene TRBJ1-3; TRBD1 matches 7 bases. Germline V gives CDR1 LNHNV, CDR2 YYDKDF (reference sequence). This CDR3 has 14 amino acids. Trimming took 5 bases from V and 7 from J; bases not matched to a gene: 8. The chain's CDR3 is CATSYDRATNTIYF. The CDR3 DNA reads as TGTGCCACCAGCTATGACAGGGCCACGAACACCATATATTTT.

In its sample, this clone was seen a few times. The gene calls are TRBV11-2 and TRBJ2-7; TRBD1 matches at 8 bases. The CDR3 sequence is 14 residues long. The V gene's germline CDR1 is SGHAT and CDR2 FQNNGV. Trimming cost V 5 bases and J 4 bases; bases outside gene matches: 7. CDR3 in DNA: TGTGCCAGCAGCGAAAATACAGGGGGATACGAGCAGTACTTC. This codes for CASSENTGGYEQYF.

The V call is TRBV19, the J call TRBJ2-1; weak D call: TRBD2 (6 bases). V dropped 5 bases and J dropped 5 bases, with 16 bases sitting between them. Per the germline V gene, CDR1 is LNHDA and CDR2 is SQIVND (reference sequence). This CDR3 region has 15 residues. CDR3 in DNA: TGTGCCAGTAGTCCACCAGGGACTTTCCACAATGAGCAGTTCTTC. This encodes CASSPPGTFHNEQFF.

The chain links TRBV11-3 to TRBJ2-5, with D possibly matching TRBD1 (6 bases). This CDR3 region has 15 residues. The germline V and J ends were trimmed by 0 bases and 4 bases, with 12 bases remaining between them. Germline V gene lookup returns CDR1 SGHNT and CDR2 YENEEA. In nucleotides, the CDR3 is TGTGCCAGCAGCTTAGAGGACAGTTCGGTAGAGACCCAGTACTTC. Protein sequence: CASSLEDSSVETQYF.

The chain employs TRBV27 and TRBJ1-1; 10 bases fit TRBD1. Germline CDR1 is MNHEY and CDR2 is SMNVEV (reference sequence). The CDR3 sequence is 14 residues long. V was pared by 2 bases and J by 7 bases, with 4 bases of the junction left unmatched. The CDR3, as DNA: TGTGCCAGCAGTTTACTGGGACAGGGGTATGAAGCTTTCTTT. It is translated as CASSLLGQGYEAFF.

The chain links TRBV3-1 (or the pseudogene TRBV3-2) to TRBJ1-4, with 7 bases identical to TRBD1. Germline assignment: CDR1 LGHDT and CDR2 YNNKEL (reference sequence). Unmatched junction bases numbered 3, after V lost 3 bases and J lost 8 bases. The CDR3 length is 13 residues. Written as DNA, the CDR3 is TGTGCCAGCAGCCAGACAGGGTACGAAAAACTGTTTTTT. Its protein is CASSQTGYEKLFF.

The genes are TRBV27 and TRBJ1-6; D unresolved. Trimming stripped 2 bases from V and 9 bases from J, with 5 bases between. Germline V gives CDR1 MNHEY, CDR2 SMNVEV (reference sequence). The CDR3 runs 12 residues. Written as DNA, the CDR3 is TGTGCCAGCAGTTTAGTGGGTTCACCCCTCCACTTT. Encoded protein: CASSLVGSPLHF.

This clone showed up just a few times. This chain links TRBV5-5 with TRBJ1-2; tentative D call: TRBD1 (5 bases). Looked up from germline, CDR1 is SGHKS and CDR2 is YYEKEE (reference sequence). Trimming removed 1 base from V and 8 bases from J, with 18 bases in between. The CDR3 sequence is 15 residues long. CDR3 region: CASSLYGLAGHGYTF. DNA for the CDR3: TGTGCCAGCAGCTTGTATGGGCTTGCAGGGCACGGCTACACCTTC.

The rearrangement links TRBV24-1 to TRBJ1-2; D gene unclear. CDR1 and CDR2 from the germline V gene are KGHDR and SFDVKD. This CDR3 is 15 amino acids long. V lost 2 bases to trimming and J lost 0 bases, with 9 bases between them. This CDR3 reads CATSDSAEANYGYTF. The DNA of the CDR3 is TGTGCCACCAGTGATTCCGCAGAAGCTAACTATGGCTACACCTTC.

The gene calls are TRBV6-4 and TRBJ2-1, with TRBD2 matching over 14 bases. The CDR3 runs to 16 residues. V shed 6 bases and J 2 bases; nucleotides not matched to a gene: 3. The germline CDR1 and CDR2 sequences are MRHNA and SNTAGT. This CDR3 reads CASSRLAGGTYNEQFF. The DNA for the CDR3 is TGTGCCAGCAGCAGACTAGCGGGAGGGACCTACAATGAGCAGTTCTTC.

CDR3 protein: CASSEASGQNGYTF. CDR3 coding DNA: TGTGCCAGCAGTGAAGCCTCCGGACAGAATGGCTACACCTTC. This chain uses TRBV6-1 with TRBJ1-2; a possible D gene is TRBD1 (6 bases). The ends were cut back, 0 bases at V and 6 bases at J, with 11 bases in the middle. The CDR3 is made up of 14 amino acids. Germline V CDR1 and CDR2: MNHNS, SASEGT.

The gene calls are TRBV27 and TRBJ2-5; TRBD1 agrees at 7 bases. V lost 6 bases to trimming and J lost 3 bases; unmatched junction nucleotides: 13. CDR3 length equals 16 residues. CDR1 is MNHEY and CDR2 is SMNVEV in the germline V gene (reference sequence). CDR3 region: CASSTIQQGSKETQYF. The CDR3 DNA follows: TGTGCCAGCAGCACCATCCAACAGGGGTCCAAAGAGACCCAGTACTTC.

This chain joins TRBV4-2 and TRBJ2-1, with 8 bases aligning to TRBD2. The CDR3 is made up of 13 amino acids. Per the germline V gene, CDR1 is LGHNA and CDR2 is YNFKEQ. V trimming: 0 bases; J trimming: 9 bases; junction bases outside the gene matches: 1. For the CDR3, the DNA is TGTGCCAGCAGCCAAGACGCGGGAGGTGAGCAGTTCTTC. It is translated as CASSQDAGGEQFF.

The chain couples TRBV4-2 to TRBJ2-7; 10 bases align to TRBD2. The germline gives CDR1 LGHNA, CDR2 YNFKEQ. The CDR3 loop spans 15 amino acids. V was clipped by 3 bases and J by 1 base; unmatched bases: 3. In nucleotides, the CDR3 is TGTGCCAGCAGCCACCTAGCGGGAGAGTCCTACGAGCAGTACTTC. It translates to CASSHLAGESYEQYF.

CDR3 nucleotide sequence: TGTGCCAGTAGTATAGGGGCGGAGAGCGAGCAGTACTTC. It specifies CASSIGAESEQYF. The chain carries TRBV19 and TRBJ2-7; D uncertain. Looked up from germline, CDR1 is LNHDA and CDR2 is SQIVND (reference sequence). The CDR3 has 13 residues. The V end lost 1 base, the J end lost 6 bases, and 10 bases lay between the germline ends.

V usage is TRBV9 and J usage is TRBJ2-3, with D tentatively TRBD2 (5 bases). Germline CDR1 is SGDLS and CDR2 is YYNGEE. The CDR3 is 19 residues long. V lost 1 base and J lost 6, with 27 bases in between. The CDR3 nucleotides are TGTGCCAGCAGCGTATTCCCTGCGACTACCAACGCATACGGGGATACGCAGTATTTT. Encoded protein: CASSVFPATTNAYGDTQYF.

The genes are TRBV19 and TRBJ2-7, with 8 bases that match TRBD1. Germline V gene lookup returns CDR1 LNHDA and CDR2 SQIVND (reference sequence). This CDR3 contains 15 residues. V lost 3 bases, J lost 2 bases, and 6 bases stayed unmatched. CDR3 sequence reads: CASSIAGTGAYEQYF. The CDR3 nucleotides read TGTGCCAGTAGTATCGCCGGGACAGGAGCCTACGAGCAGTACTTC.

This clone was observed once. This chain connects TRBV9 to TRBJ2-3, with 14 positions matching TRBD2. J was trimmed by 4 bases and V by 3 bases; bases with no gene match: 4. There are 16 residues in the CDR3. In germline, CDR1 is SGDLS, CDR2 YYNGEE. CDR3 in DNA: TGTGCCAGCAGCGGGGGACTAGCGGGAGTACCAGATACGCAGTATTTT. This encodes CASSGGLAGVPDTQYF.

The genes are TRBV6-2 or TRBV6-3 and TRBJ2-7; D is unresolved. In germline, CDR1 is MNHEY, CDR2 SVGEGT. The CDR3 runs 12 residues. Trimming cost V 6 bases and J 4 bases, with 10 bases left between them. The CDR3 sequence is CASSPGRYEQYF. CDR3 bases: TGTGCCAGCAGCCCCGGACGTTACGAGCAGTACTTC.

This chain connects TRBV12-3 or TRBV12-4 to TRBJ2-1; D gene unclear. Trimming took off 4 bases at V and 8 bases at J, with 12 bases between the two ends. CDR3 size: 13 residues. The CDR3 nucleotides read TGTGCCAGCAGTTCCAACCCTAGGGATGAGCAGTTCTTC. Translating gives CASSSNPRDEQFF.